Sequencing of this T cell receptor (beta chain) was carried out in a study of vaccination and CD4 T cells after COVID-19. The study, taken as a whole, reports: Researchers looked at relatively few convalescent patients and had no early post-infection timepoints.

The V gene's germline CDR1 is SGHVS and CDR2 FNYEAQ. The germline V and J ends were trimmed by 4 bases and 0 bases, with 13 bases remaining between them. CDR3 size: 16 residues. With respect to this clonotype: Its target is unknown.

Specified treatment: approximately 10-day PBMC culture with coronavirus spike peptide pools or control peptides (ViraFEST assay). An Oncomine TCR Beta short-read assay was used to sequence the DNA from cultured CD4+ T cells. TCRdb itself ran the PCR reads through MiXCR, one entry per CDR3 protein. This table has 10,000 to 13,000 distinct CDR3 sequences, roughly 40% appearing once. The clonotype comes from a human donor who had recovered from COVID-19. The sample was CD4+ T cells from blood, cultured in vitro, taken after SARS-CoV-2 vaccination. The chain is built from TRBV7-6 and TRBJ1-3; D is ambiguous. The CDR3 spells CASSSARSSSGNTIYF. The CDR3, as DNA: TGTGCCAGCAGCTCAGCGAGGAGCAGCTCTGGAAACACCATATATTTT.